The source of this TCR beta chain is a study of monozygotic twins with inflammatory bowel disease. Study observations and caveats: Distinguishing T cell subtypes was not possible. The data gave no support to a single strong IBD-associated signal or clonotype.

Points on this clonotype: Its antigen is still unknown.

The team made cDNA by running eight separate reactions for each sample. TCRdb reprocessed the 5' RACE reads and stores each CDR3 protein as one record, lacking DNA. In total, the table holds fewer than 400,000 distinct CDR3 sequences. The TCR comes from a human donor with ulcerative colitis or Crohn's disease, or a healthy co-twin of an affected twin (not recorded which). The specimen sequenced was blood.

The CDR3 region is CATIENTEAFF. The chain couples TRBV6-2 or TRBV6-3 to TRBJ1-1. Germline V lookup: CDR1 MNHEY, CDR2 SVGEGT. This CDR3 comprises 11 residues.